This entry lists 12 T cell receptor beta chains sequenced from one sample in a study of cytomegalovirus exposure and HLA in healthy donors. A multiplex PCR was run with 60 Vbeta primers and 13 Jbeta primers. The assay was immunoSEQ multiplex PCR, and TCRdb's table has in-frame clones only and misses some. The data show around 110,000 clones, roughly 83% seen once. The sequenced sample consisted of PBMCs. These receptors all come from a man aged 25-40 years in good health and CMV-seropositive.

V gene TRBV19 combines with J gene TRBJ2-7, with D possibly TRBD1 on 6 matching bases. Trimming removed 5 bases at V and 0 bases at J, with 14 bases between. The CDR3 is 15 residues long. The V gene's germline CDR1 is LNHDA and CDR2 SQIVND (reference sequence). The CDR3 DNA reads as TGTGCCAGTAGTTCGGGGACACGCAGCTCCTACGAGCAGTACTTC. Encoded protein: CASSSGTRSSYEQYF.

CDR3 nucleotides: TGTGCCAGCTCACGTCTACAGATTTCTAGCACAGATACGCAGTATTTT. Translated, it gives CASSRLQISSTDTQYF. The genes are TRBV18 and TRBJ2-3, with unresolved D. This CDR3 has 16 amino acids. V was cut by 4 bases and J by 0 bases, with 14 bases left in between. Per the germline V gene, CDR1 is KGHSH and CDR2 is LQKENI.

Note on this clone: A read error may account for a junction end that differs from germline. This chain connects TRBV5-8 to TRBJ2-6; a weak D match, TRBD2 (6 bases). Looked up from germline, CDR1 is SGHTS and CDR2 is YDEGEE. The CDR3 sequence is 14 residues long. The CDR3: CASPKPGGANGLTF. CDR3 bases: TGTGCCAGCCCAAAGCCTGGAGGGGCCAACGGCCTGACTTTC.

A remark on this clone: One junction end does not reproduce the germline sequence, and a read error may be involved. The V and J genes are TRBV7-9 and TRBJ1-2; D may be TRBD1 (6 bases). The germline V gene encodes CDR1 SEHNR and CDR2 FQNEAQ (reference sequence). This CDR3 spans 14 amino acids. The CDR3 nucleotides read TGTTCCAGCAGCCCCCAGGGGACACCGAATGGCTACACCTTC. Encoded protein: CSSSPQGTPNGYTF. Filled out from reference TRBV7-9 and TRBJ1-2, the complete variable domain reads DTGVSQNPRHKITKRGQNVTFRCDPISEHNRLYWYRQTLGQGPEFLTYFQNEAQLEKSRLLSDRFSAERPKGSFSTLEIQRTEQGDSAMYLCSSSPQGTPNGYTFGSGTRLTVV.

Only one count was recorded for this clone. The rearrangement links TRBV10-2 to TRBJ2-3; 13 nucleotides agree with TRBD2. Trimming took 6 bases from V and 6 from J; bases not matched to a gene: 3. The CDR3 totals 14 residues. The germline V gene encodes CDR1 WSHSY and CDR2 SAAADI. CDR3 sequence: CASRLAGGWDTQYF. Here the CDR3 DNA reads TGCGCCAGCAGACTAGCGGGGGGGTGGGATACGCAGTATTTT.

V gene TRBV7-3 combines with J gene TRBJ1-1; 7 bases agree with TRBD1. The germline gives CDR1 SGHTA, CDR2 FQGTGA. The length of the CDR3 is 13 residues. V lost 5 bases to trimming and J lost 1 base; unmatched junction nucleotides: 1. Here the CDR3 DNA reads TGTGCCAGCAGCCGGACAGGGAACACTGAAGCTTTCTTT. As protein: CASSRTGNTEAFF.

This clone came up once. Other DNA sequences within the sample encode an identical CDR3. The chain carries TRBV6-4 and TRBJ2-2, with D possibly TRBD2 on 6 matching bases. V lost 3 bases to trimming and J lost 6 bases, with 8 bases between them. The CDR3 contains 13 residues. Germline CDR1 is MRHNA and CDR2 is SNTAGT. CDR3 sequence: CASSDGGAGELFF. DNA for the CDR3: TGTGCCAGCAGTGATGGAGGGGCCGGGGAGCTGTTTTTT.

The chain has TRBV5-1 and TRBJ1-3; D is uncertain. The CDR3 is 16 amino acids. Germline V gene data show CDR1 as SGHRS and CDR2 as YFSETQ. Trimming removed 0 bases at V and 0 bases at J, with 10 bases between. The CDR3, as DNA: TGCGCCAGCAGCTTGGAACCGGGGAACTCTGGAAACACCATATATTTT. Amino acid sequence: CASSLEPGNSGNTIYF.

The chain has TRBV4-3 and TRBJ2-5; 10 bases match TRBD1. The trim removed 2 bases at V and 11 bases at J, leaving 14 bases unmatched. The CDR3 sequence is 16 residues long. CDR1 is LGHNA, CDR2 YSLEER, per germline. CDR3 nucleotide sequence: TGCGCCAGCAGCCAAACCGGGACAGGGGTATTGGGGGAGCAGTACTTC. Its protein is CASSQTGTGVLGEQYF.

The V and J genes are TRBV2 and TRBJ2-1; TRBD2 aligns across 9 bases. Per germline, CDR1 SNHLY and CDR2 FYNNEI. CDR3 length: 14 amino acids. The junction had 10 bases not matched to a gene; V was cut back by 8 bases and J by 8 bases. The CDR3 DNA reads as TGTGCCAGCCTCCGTAGCGGGAGTTGGGATGAGCAGTTCTTC. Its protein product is CASLRSGSWDEQFF.

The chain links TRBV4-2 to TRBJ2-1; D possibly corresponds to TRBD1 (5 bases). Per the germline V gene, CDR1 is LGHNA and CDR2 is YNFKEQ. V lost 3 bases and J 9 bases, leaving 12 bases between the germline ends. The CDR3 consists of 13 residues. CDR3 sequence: CASSHGGHFEQFF. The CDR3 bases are TGTGCCAGCAGCCATGGTGGACACTTTGAGCAGTTCTTC.

The CDR3 region has the DNA TGTGCCAGCAGCCCAGGGTTAGCTAATGAAAAACTGTTTTTT. It codes for CASSPGLANEKLFF. The chain uses TRBV28 and TRBJ1-4; a weak D match, TRBD1 (5 bases). V shed 6 bases and J shed 3 bases, with 11 bases lying between them. Germline values: CDR1 MDHEN, CDR2 SYDVKM. CDR3 length: 14 residues. Complete variable domain (other parts from reference TRBV28 and TRBJ1-4): DVKVTQSSRYLVKRTGEKVFLECVQDMDHENMFWYRQDPGLGLRLIYFSYDVKMKEKGDIPEGYSVSREKKERFSLILESASTNQTSMYLCASSPGLANEKLFFGSGTQLSVL.